The 22 T cell receptor beta chains below all came from one sample that was sequenced in a study of shared clonotypes between healthy human individuals. Produced via immunoSEQ multiplex PCR; TCRdb's table is partial and in-frame only. The table has about 1.1 million clones, approximately 80% seen once. Sequences were obtained from memory CD4+ T cells from PBMCs. Indicated subset: CD45RA-negative fraction. These receptors all stem from a man younger than 30 in good health. Some clones in this sample may be carry-over from other donors' samples.

The chain is built from TRBV5-1 and TRBJ2-4; D ambiguous. CDR1 and CDR2 from the germline V gene are SGHRS and YFSETQ. This CDR3 has 15 residues. The V and J ends lost 4 bases and 4 bases respectively, with 15 bases between them. The CDR3 sequence is CASSPKPDEKNIQYF. CDR3 sequence (DNA): TGCGCCAGCAGCCCCAAACCGGACGAGAAAAACATTCAGTACTTC. Full variable domain (rest looked up from reference TRBV5-1 and TRBJ2-4): KAGVTQTPRYLIKTRGQQVTLSCSPISGHRSVSWYQQTPGQGLQFLFEYFSETQRNKGNFPGRFSGRQFSNSRSEMNVSTLELGDSALYLCASSPKPDEKNIQYFGAGTRLSVL.

The V and J genes are TRBV7-9 and TRBJ1-5; D is unclear. The CDR3 runs 12 residues. In germline, CDR1 is SEHNR, CDR2 FQNEAQ (reference sequence). Trimming stripped 5 bases from V and 6 bases from J, with 8 bases between. The CDR3 region is CASSGLAQPQHF. In DNA, the CDR3 is TGTGCCAGCAGCGGGTTGGCTCAGCCCCAGCATTTT.

The chain couples TRBV28 to TRBJ1-4; 7 bases map to TRBD1. This CDR3 is built from 14 residues. Germline V gives CDR1 MDHEN, CDR2 SYDVKM. After removal of 5 bases from V and 5 bases from J, the junction contained 5 bases not matched to a gene. DNA for the CDR3: TGTGCCAGCAGTACCGGACAGGCGAATGAAAAACTGTTTTTT. Its protein is CASSTGQANEKLFF.

The chain combines TRBV2 with TRBJ2-7; D gene unclear. Between the trimmed V and J ends, which lost 5 bases and 7 bases, there was a span of 12 bases. CDR3 length equals 12 residues. CDR1 SNHLY and CDR2 FYNNEI come from the germline V gene. CDR3 nucleotides: TGTGCCAGCAGTTCGGGCGTTTGGGAGCAGTACTTC. Its translation: CASSSGVWEQYF.

The chain employs TRBV7-6 and TRBJ1-3; D gene unclear. Germline CDR1 SGHVS, CDR2 FNYEAQ. This CDR3 has 13 amino acids. The germline V and J ends were trimmed by 5 bases and 0 bases, with 5 bases remaining between them. In DNA, the CDR3 is TGTGCCAGCAGCACGAGCTCTGGAAACACCATATATTTT. Amino acid sequence: CASSTSSGNTIYF.

The V gene is TRBV5-1, the J gene TRBJ1-4; a weak D match, TRBD1 (5 bases). From germline, CDR1 is SGHRS and CDR2 YFSETQ. V lost 4 bases and J lost 7, with 17 bases in between. This CDR3 is built from 15 residues. This chain's CDR3 is CASSLVAGPGEKLFF. CDR3 nucleotides: TGCGCCAGCAGCCTGGTGGCGGGACCGGGTGAAAAACTGTTTTTT.

The count of this clone is one. Other DNA variants within this sample encode the same CDR3. CDR3 sequence reads: CAWSGTGGYNEQFF. In DNA, the CDR3 is TGTGCCTGGAGTGGGACCGGGGGCTACAATGAGCAGTTCTTC. The rearrangement links TRBV30 to TRBJ2-1; a weak D match, TRBD2 (6 bases). Germline V gene sequence: CDR1 GTSNPN, CDR2 SVGIG (reference sequence). There are 14 residues in the CDR3. The germline V and J ends were trimmed by 1 base and 3 bases, with 10 bases remaining between them.

J is TRBJ1-3 and V is TRBV28; no firm D call. This CDR3 contains 12 residues. With 6 bases removed from V and 8 bases from J, the gap between germline ends came to 11 bases. Germline assignment: CDR1 MDHEN and CDR2 SYDVKM. CDR3 region: CASSPRVHTIYF. CDR3 nucleotide sequence: TGTGCCAGCAGCCCTAGGGTACACACCATATATTTT.

This chain uses TRBV14 with TRBJ2-3; 9 nucleotides agree with TRBD2. The V segment lost 2 bases and the J segment 1 base; nucleotides outside the gene matches: 10. Germline-derived CDR1 and CDR2 are SGHDN and FVKESK. The CDR3 length is 18 residues. This CDR3 reads CASSQRVVAGVGTDTQYF. CDR3 sequence (DNA): TGTGCCAGCAGCCAACGTGTGGTAGCGGGAGTAGGCACAGATACGCAGTATTTT. The full variable domain, its missing parts supplied by reference TRBV14 and TRBJ2-3, is EAGVTQFPSHSVIEKGQTVTLRCDPISGHDNLYWYRRVMGKEIKFLLHFVKESKQDESGMPNNRFLAERTGGTYSTLKVQPAELEDSGVYFCASSQRVVAGVGTDTQYFGPGTRLTVL.

The chain employs TRBV7-2 and TRBJ2-7, with 12 bases lining up with TRBD2. From germline, CDR1 is SGHTA and CDR2 FQGNSA. The CDR3 totals 21 residues. J was trimmed by 0 bases and V by 0 bases; bases with no gene match: 15. The CDR3 spells CASSLASLPKGLAGSSYEQYF. CDR3 DNA sequence: TGTGCCAGCAGCTTAGCGTCATTACCCAAAGGACTAGCGGGGAGCTCCTACGAGCAGTACTTC.

In this sample, this clone turned up a few times. The chain carries TRBV2 and TRBJ1-5; the D gene is possibly TRBD1 (5 bases). Germline V gives CDR1 SNHLY, CDR2 FYNNEI. This CDR3 spans 14 amino acids. The V gene lost 4 bases and the J gene lost 1 base, with 8 bases spanning the gap. The CDR3 here is CASSGGGSNQPQHF. The DNA for the CDR3 is TGTGCCAGCAGTGGGGGGGGGAGCAATCAGCCCCAGCATTTT.

This clone has ten or more counts. This chain links TRBV19 with TRBJ1-2; D may be TRBD1 (6 bases). V lost 5 bases to trimming and J lost 6 bases, with 13 bases between them. Germline values: CDR1 LNHDA, CDR2 SQIVND (reference sequence). The CDR3 length is 13 residues. The CDR3 region has the DNA TGTGCCAGTAGTGCCGGGGGCTCCCATGGCTACACCTTC. This gives the protein CASSAGGSHGYTF. The full variable domain, rest sourced from reference TRBV19 and TRBJ1-2, is DGGITQSPKYLFRKEGQNVTLSCEQNLNHDAMYWYRQDPGQGLRLIYYSQIVNDFQKGDIAEGYSVSREKKESFPLTVTSAQKNPTAFYLCASSAGGSHGYTFGSGTRLTVV.

This sequence joins TRBV6-5 and TRBJ1-2; D not resolved. Germline V gene data show CDR1 as MNHEY and CDR2 as SVGAGI. This CDR3 is built from 15 residues. V lost 7 bases and J 4 bases, leaving 19 bases between the germline ends. This CDR3 reads CASTPAPGASYGYTF. In DNA, the CDR3 is TGTGCCAGCACCCCCGCCCCGGGTGCCTCCTATGGCTACACCTTC.

This chain connects TRBV18 to TRBJ1-5, with 7 bases lining up with TRBD1. V was pared by 4 bases and J by 4 bases, with 1 base of the junction left unmatched. The germline V gene has CDR1 KGHSH and CDR2 LQKENI. This CDR3 contains 13 residues. CDR3 coding DNA: TGTGCCAGCTCACAGGGACAGAATCAGCCCCAGCATTTT. This gives the protein CASSQGQNQPQHF.

CDR3 loop: CASTRGEGGSGNQPQHF. In DNA form, the CDR3 reads TGTGCCAGTACCAGGGGGGAGGGCGGCTCAGGCAATCAGCCCCAGCATTTT. This chain connects TRBV19 to TRBJ1-5, with 7 positions matching TRBD1. V lost 7 bases, J lost 2 bases, and 14 bases stayed unmatched. The CDR3 runs 17 residues. Per germline, CDR1 LNHDA and CDR2 SQIVND (reference sequence).

This chain connects TRBV28 to TRBJ1-1, with a tentative D call TRBD1 (5 bases). V shed 2 bases and J shed 9 bases, with 10 bases lying between them. The germline V gene has CDR1 MDHEN and CDR2 SYDVKM. CDR3 size: 12 residues. As DNA, the CDR3 is TGTGCCAGCAGTTTAGCTACAGGCAAAGCTTTCTTT. It codes for CASSLATGKAFF.

The V gene is TRBV5-4, the J gene TRBJ1-3; 9 nucleotides line up with TRBD1. Germline loops: CDR1 SGHNT, CDR2 YYREEE (reference sequence). Trimming took 4 bases from V and 4 from J; bases not matched to a gene: 3. The CDR3 contains 14 residues. The CDR3 spells CASSRTGEGNTIYF. Written as DNA, the CDR3 is TGTGCCAGCAGCCGGACAGGGGAAGGAAACACCATATATTTT.

The V call is TRBV25-1, the J call TRBJ2-3; D is unresolved. The V end lost 6 bases, the J end lost 8 bases, and 9 bases lay between the germline ends. Germline CDR1 reads MGHDK; CDR2 reads SYGVNS. This CDR3 spans 11 amino acids. CDR3 protein: CASRFDATQYF. The CDR3 DNA follows: TGTGCCAGCAGGTTCGACGCTACGCAGTATTTT.

The V call is TRBV7-9, the J call TRBJ2-3, with D possibly being TRBD1 (6 bases). V lost 5 bases and J 5 bases, leaving 11 bases between the germline ends. The germline V gene has CDR1 SEHNR and CDR2 FQNEAQ (reference sequence). This CDR3 has 13 residues. CDR3 protein: CASSIKGGDTQYF. For the CDR3, the DNA is TGTGCCAGCAGCATAAAAGGGGGAGATACGCAGTATTTT.

The chain combines TRBV7-8 with TRBJ1-1, with TRBD1 matching over 9 bases. Germline assignment: CDR1 SGHVS and CDR2 FQNEAQ. The trim removed 5 bases at V and 0 bases at J, leaving 4 bases unmatched. The CDR3 spans 15 residues. CDR3 sequence: CASSRGQGVNTEAFF. The CDR3 coding sequence is TGTGCCAGCAGCCGGGGACAGGGTGTGAACACTGAAGCTTTCTTT.

The CDR3 loop reads CASWPGTDTQYF. The CDR3 bases are TGTGCCAGTTGGCCGGGCACAGATACGCAGTATTTT. The chain uses TRBV7-2 and TRBJ2-3; D not resolved. V lost 9 bases and J 1 base, leaving 8 bases between the germline ends. Germline V CDR1 and CDR2: SGHTA, FQGNSA. The CDR3 length is 12 residues.

The V call is TRBV9, the J call TRBJ1-6; D is uncertain. Between the trimmed V and J ends, which lost 6 bases and 3 bases, there was a span of 13 bases. The CDR3 contains 15 residues. The germline V gene has CDR1 SGDLS and CDR2 YYNGEE. The CDR3 protein is CASTPRGHYNSPLHF. DNA for the CDR3: TGTGCCAGCACCCCTCGAGGGCACTATAATTCACCCCTCCACTTT.